The TCR beta chain under discussion was sequenced for a study of shared clonotypes between healthy human individuals. The study, taken as a whole, reports: Memory subsets generally showed lower estimated richness than naive subsets. Few donors restricted represented genetic and exposure-history diversity.

The CDR3 spans 15 residues. Germline V gene sequence: CDR1 SGHVS, CDR2 FNYEAQ. Trimming stripped 3 bases from V and 8 bases from J, with 17 bases between. Data came from immunoSEQ multiplex PCR; TCRdb stores just in-frame clones and leaves some out. Of nearly 600,000 clones listed, roughly 95% were seen once; the top ten hold less than 0.13%. Concerning this clone: The antigen is undetermined.

In the naive CD8 group, cells lacked CD45RO and were positively selected for CCR7, so terminally differentiated effector memory CD45RA+ cells were left out. Each donor was a Caucasian adult residing in Nashville, Tennessee. This TCR derives from a woman in her 30s in good health. This chain joins TRBV7-6 and TRBJ2-1, with D hard to call. Sequenced material: naive CD8+ T cells sorted from blood. The CDR3 protein is CASSLSRTFKDEQFF. The CDR3 coding sequence is TGTGCCAGCAGCTTGAGCCGGACCTTTAAGGATGAGCAGTTCTTC.